The source of this T cell receptor beta chain is a study of cytomegalovirus exposure and HLA in healthy donors (dated by TCRdb to 2015 to 2018). With regard to the full study: According to an earlier analysis of 587 of the donors, 150 million to 200 million T cells yielded over 100 million unique TCR beta sequences and about 300 Gb of sequence data. To predict cytomegalovirus infection status, the study combined high-throughput TCR immunosequencing, statistical association of individual TCRs with disease status, and machine learning. Every discovery cohort repertoire had been produced on one sequencing platform. Both class I and class II loci were covered by HLA typing, at four-digit resolution. Typing coverage varied by locus: about 629-640 donors for A, B, C, DRB1 and DQB1; approximately 520 for DQA1; approximately 570 for DPA1; approximately 490 for DPB1. The later analysis used no new phenotypic data to find candidate immune exposures, relying instead on TCR beta sequences and their occurrence across donors. Donor age, sex, ethnicity and CMV serostatus were collected together with the repertoire data. The genetic ancestry cluster associated with self-reported Caucasian donors included 81% of the roughly 360 genotyped donors. Besides the first cohort of 550 to 750 subjects, a separate validation cohort made up of over 95 different subjects was used. Four to six DR-DQ haplotypes were handled as single units for association and clustering, since linkage in the cohort was strong. Among about 360 genotyped donors of the cohort, an average of roughly 240,000 unique TCR beta nucleotide sequences were sequenced per donor, roughly a sixth of them non-productive. Roughly 300 gigabases of sequencing data and roughly 90 million unique TCR sequences were included in an early release covering around 650 HLA-typed donors. In a later analysis, previously published TCR beta repertoires from several hundred donors were re-analyzed and high-resolution HLA genotyping was added so that TCR occurrence patterns could be studied. The study aimed to test whether cataloging public T cell receptors could reveal signatures of past pathogen exposure. An earlier analysis of more than 450 of the donors used high-throughput TCR beta sequencing to judge whether each TCR beta V gene segment behaved as functional or pseudogenic. The study profiled the T cell repertoires of 500 to 800 subjects by immunosequencing and related them to cytomegalovirus serostatus. Genome-wide SNP genotypes for about 60% of the roughly 700 donors were used in a later genetic analysis, which treated that subset as a discovery cohort.

The investigation overall reported the following: The study gave a list of more than 150 TCR beta chains associated with cytomegalovirus. A later analysis found that HLA-associated TCR beta chains were more clonally expanded and had lower generation probabilities than equally common non-associated chains. A further reported finding was that TCR beta sequences accurately predicted the HLA-A and HLA-B alleles for most subjects in the first cohort. A later analysis found that most CMV-associated TCR beta chains appeared HLA-restricted, with HLA associations seemingly driven largely by CMV exposure. The cohort was sequenced for TCR beta chains only, and without alpha or paired-chain data the features that could be detected were limited. The classifier was reported to diagnose cytomegalovirus status with high specificity and sensitivity in both the original and validation cohorts. Across donors, most TCR sequences were observed very rarely, whereas some public TCRs were present in many individuals. V-gene and J-gene trimming of TCR beta chains was associated with a missense DCLRE1C variant in a later genetic analysis, and the association was replicated in an independent cohort. Approximately 18 rarely observed V segments, including chromosome 9 orphons, were excluded from the earlier analysis of 550 to 700 of the donors because counts were too low. Correlated functional status among segregating V segments might be attributable to linkage disequilibrium, but an unknown experimental factor could not be ruled out. The authors suggested that the approach could potentially be generalized to other disease states and immunological phenotypes. In a later analysis, TCR association rates were found to vary across HLA loci, with the most associated TCRs seen for DRB1 alleles and the fewest for HLA-C alleles. In a later analysis, some 18,000 TCR beta sequences were associated with specific HLA alleles at a false discovery rate of 0.05. The presence/absence analyses assumed that sequencing depth was roughly uniform across donors, and that assumption may not be true. In a later analysis, several top co-occurrence clusters were reported to appear linked to parvovirus B19, influenza, CMV and Epstein-Barr virus. Strong co-occurrence of HLA alleles, especially DR and DQ, made assigning TCR associations to individual alleles difficult. A cluster of highly shared sequence variants was judged likely to represent a technical artifact of the sequencing pipeline. An earlier analysis of 450 to 750 of the donors showed that most TCR beta V segments appeared in productive rearrangements either about 90% or about 30% of the time, which broadly matched IMGT annotations. Some IMGT-functional V segments, including TRBV6-2 and TRBV6-3, could not be told apart with the 87-base-pair reads, so those segments were excluded. For the cohort, immune exposure information was limited to CMV serostatus. Because some donors lacked HLA typing at each locus, the association tests relied only on the typed subset. In vitro tests confirmed that a few of the cytomegalovirus-associated TCR beta chains recognize cytomegalovirus antigens. Compared with the roughly 670-donor mean, donors in an Asian-associated ancestry cluster had fewer N-insertions in productive TCRs, according to a later genetic analysis.

Trimming at the junction amounts to 3 bases on V and 14 bases on J, and the germline ends lie 13 bases apart. The CDR3 goes from the cysteine to the phenylalanine over 12 residues. Solely the CDR3 DNA is kept, with 36 bases framed from the first base. CDR1 and CDR2 are drawn from the germline V gene: SGHAT, FQNNGV. In total, 666 healthy bone marrow donors made up the cohort. At the time of sampling, all cohort members were nominally healthy, though unrecorded immune exposures were likely present. The donor tested CMV seropositive, placing the donor among the approximately 290 seropositive members of the cohort. Every donor gave a peripheral blood sample, and the peripheral blood mononuclear cells from that sample were used for TCR beta sequencing. The Qiagen DNeasy Blood Extraction Kit was used to extract genomic DNA from the blood cell samples. In regard to this clone: Its recognized antigen is unknown. The input lacks base qualities; no much larger clone sits a single base away.

The protocol used for the library was the immunoSEQ multiplex PCR assay. For the multiplex PCR, a mixture combining 60 forward primers for TCR Vbeta segments and 13 reverse primers for TCR Jbeta segments was used. A multiplex PCR assay on genomic DNA amplified the CDR3 region of rearranged TCR beta genes. Amplified TCR beta libraries were sequenced as 87-base-pair reads on the Illumina HiSeq System. In the original analysis: Across the 500 to 850 repertoires, a later analysis counted 80 million or so unique TCR beta chains, roughly 11 million of which were shared by at least two donors. Raw reads were error-corrected and collapsed into unique sequences by a nearest-neighbor algorithm in which closely related sequences were merged to remove PCR and sequencing errors. To assign V, D and J gene segments, CDR3 sequences were aligned to IMGT reference sequences. For a sequence to be retained, at least a six-nucleotide match to both a V gene segment and a J gene segment was required. Rearrangements were called productive when the CDR3 lacked stop codons and stayed in frame with V and J; all others were non-productive. Following IMGT convention, CDR3 was defined as the stretch from the second conserved V-encoded cysteine up to the conserved J-encoded phenylalanine. Sequences without an unambiguous match to a single V gene segment were excluded from the earlier analysis of several hundred of the donors. In an earlier analysis of a few hundred of the donors, V segments were called functional above 56.7% productive rearrangements and were called segregating when the between-donor standard deviation exceeded 5%. A statistical classification framework was developed to diagnose cytomegalovirus status using the catalog of TCR beta chain sequences. V and J gene assignment, in a later analysis, came from comparing TCR nucleotide sequences with IMGT/GENE-DB human TR gene sequences. The TCRdist pipeline was used in a later analysis to assign CDR3 sequences and most-parsimonious VDJ recombination scenarios. In a later analysis, every TCR beta chain was defined by the combination of its CDR3 amino acid sequence and its V-gene family, and reads without a unique V-gene family were dropped. As a way to deal with suspected cross-contamination and a sequencing artifact, a later analysis dropped roughly 620 nucleotide sequences that were highly shared and had low generation probability. A later analysis calculated a clonal expansion index for each public chain from normalized within-repertoire ranks of inferred template counts. In a later analysis, generation probabilities were computed with a VDJ recombination model fitted to out-of-frame rearrangements, and the resulting probabilities were checked against IGoR. In a later analysis, TCR-TCR, TCR-HLA and TCR-CMV co-occurrence was scored with hypergeometric tests, and a repertoire-size bias correction was applied to TCR pairs. In a later analysis, false discovery rates were estimated by permuting HLA or CMV assignments 20 times. A later analysis grouped co-occurring TCRs with DBSCAN, adding TCRdist sequence similarity when clustering within HLA-allele-positive subsets. For co-occurrence clustering, repertoires with fewer than 30,000 or more than 120,000 public chains were excluded, along with five or six repertoires with anomalous nucleotide sharing. TCRdb provides this immuneACCESS table in a form limited to in-frame rearrangements. Some clones are lacking; in checked studies, under half of them reflect an unresolved V gene, and why the rest are absent is not known. V and J calls plus clone size are reproduced from that table; the DNA served to infer D and trimming. The sample profile shows about 120,000 clones; over 60% of them were found once. The ten largest account for around 4.5% of the sample.

The source of this sequence is a young man in good health and CMV-seropositive. Specimen: PBMCs. This chain is built from TRBV11-2 and TRBJ2-2; possibly the D gene is TRBD1, per 5 matching bases. The DNA sequence is TGTGCCAGCAGCTTGGGGCACCCAGGACTGTTTTTT. This sequence encodes CASSLGHPGLFF.